The 26 T cell receptor beta chains presented below share a single source sample, sequenced in a study of cytomegalovirus exposure and HLA in healthy donors. With 60 Vbeta and 13 Jbeta primers, the PCR was carried out. Clones were read by immunoSEQ multiplex PCR, and TCRdb kept only the in-frame ones, dropping some. The listing records about 130,000 clones. Material: PBMCs. These receptors were taken from a middle-aged woman in good health and CMV-seropositive.

In nucleotides, the CDR3 is TGTGCCAGCAGTTGGACAGACGAGCAGTTCTTC. It encodes CASSWTDEQFF. The V call is TRBV6-6, the J call TRBJ2-1; tentatively, D is TRBD1 (6 bases). There are 11 residues in the CDR3. The V end lost 4 bases, the J end lost 10 bases, and 8 bases lay between the germline ends. Germline V CDR1 and CDR2: MNHNY, SVGAGI (reference sequence).

The chain carries TRBV27 and TRBJ2-7; 8 nucleotides line up with TRBD2. Looked up from germline, CDR1 is MNHEY and CDR2 is SMNVEV (reference sequence). V was pared by 4 bases and J by 3 bases, with 5 bases of the junction left unmatched. This CDR3 region has 14 residues. The CDR3 region is CASSWGREVYEQYF. CDR3 sequence (DNA): TGTGCCAGCAGTTGGGGGCGGGAGGTCTACGAGCAGTACTTC.

V usage is TRBV27 and J usage is TRBJ1-1, with TRBD1 matching 7 bases. Germline CDR1 MNHEY, CDR2 SMNVEV (reference sequence). The V segment lost 6 bases and the J segment 4 bases; nucleotides outside the gene matches: 8. The CDR3 totals 14 residues. This CDR3 reads CASRAGGTGTEAFF. DNA for the CDR3: TGTGCCAGCAGGGCAGGGGGGACTGGCACTGAAGCTTTCTTT.

The V gene is TRBV25-1, the J gene TRBJ1-1, with D possibly being TRBD1 (5 bases). This CDR3 comprises 17 residues. The ends were cut back, 7 bases at V and 1 base at J, with 22 bases in the middle. Germline CDR1 reads MGHDK; CDR2 reads SYGVNS. In nucleotides, the CDR3 is TGTGCCAGCACCTCCCACCGGCAGGGTTCGGGGAACACTGAAGCTTTCTTT. Residues: CASTSHRQGSGNTEAFF.

The gene calls are TRBV7-2 and TRBJ2-3, with D tentatively TRBD1 (6 bases). CDR1 is SGHTA, CDR2 FQGNSA, per germline. Trimming removed 0 bases at V and 6 bases at J, with 13 bases between. There are 15 residues in the CDR3. The CDR3, as DNA: TGTGCCAGCAGCTTAGCACAGGGCGAGTACGATACGCAGTATTTT. As protein: CASSLAQGEYDTQYF. The whole variable domain, filled in from reference TRBV7-2 and TRBJ2-3, reads GAGVSQSPSNKVTEKGKDVELRCDPISGHTALYWYRQSLGQGLEFLIYFQGNSAPDKSGLPSDRFSAERTGGSVSTLTIQRTQQEDSAVYLCASSLAQGEYDTQYFGPGTRLTVL.

This chain connects TRBV4-1 to TRBJ2-1, with TRBD2 as a possible D gene (5 bases). Germline V lookup: CDR1 MGHRA, CDR2 YSYEKL. V dropped 8 bases and J dropped 4 bases, with 15 bases sitting between them. The CDR3 is 14 amino acids. The CDR3: CASGAAITYNEQFF. In nucleotides, the CDR3 is TGCGCCAGCGGAGCGGCAATTACGTACAATGAGCAGTTCTTC.

The chain employs TRBV20-1 and TRBJ1-4; the D is unclear. The CDR3 totals 11 residues. Germline-derived CDR1 and CDR2 are DFQATT and SNEGSKA (reference sequence). The germline V and J ends were trimmed by 3 bases and 6 bases, with 5 bases remaining between them. The CDR3 DNA reads TGCAGTGCTAGTACTGATGAAAAACTGTTTTTT. Its translation is CSASTDEKLFF.

The chain carries TRBV7-9 and TRBJ1-4, with TRBD1 matching over 7 bases. Germline V gene sequence: CDR1 SEHNR, CDR2 FQNEAQ (reference sequence). With 2 bases clipped from V and 0 bases from J, the junction kept 12 bases outside the gene matches. This CDR3 region has 19 residues. The CDR3 nucleotides read TGTGCCAGCAGCTTACCTACAGGGACAGTACTCTCAACTAATGAAAAACTGTTTTTT. Translation gives CASSLPTGTVLSTNEKLFF.

The chain uses TRBV12-5 and TRBJ2-5; 12 bases fit TRBD2. The germline V gene encodes CDR1 LGHNT and CDR2 FRNRAP. CDR3 size: 16 residues. J gave up 5 bases and V 7 bases, and 11 bases lay outside the gene matches. CDR3 amino acids: CASAGLAGGGPETQYF. The CDR3 nucleotides read TGTGCTAGTGCTGGGCTAGCGGGAGGGGGACCGGAGACCCAGTACTTC.

The DNA for the CDR3 is TGTGCCTGGAGTAGGGGGGGCTACGCTGAAGCTTTCTTT. It translates to CAWSRGGYAEAFF. The chain uses TRBV30 and TRBJ1-1; D perhaps matches TRBD1 (6 bases). The CDR3 covers 13 residues. V was cut by 2 bases and J by 6 bases, with 13 bases left in between. Germline V gene lookup returns CDR1 GTSNPN and CDR2 SVGIG (reference sequence).

This chain joins TRBV30 and TRBJ2-7, with a possible D match to TRBD1 (6 bases). Trimming stripped 4 bases from V and 1 base from J, with 14 bases between. The CDR3 loop spans 14 amino acids. CDR1 is GTSNPN and CDR2 is SVGIG in the germline V gene (reference sequence). The DNA of the CDR3 is TGTGCCTGGACCCAGGACAGAACTTCCTACGAGCAGTACTTC. It is translated as CAWTQDRTSYEQYF.

The chain recombines TRBV19 with TRBJ2-2, with unresolved D. In germline, CDR1 is LNHDA, CDR2 SQIVND (reference sequence). V was clipped by 6 bases and J by 0 bases, with 20 bases between them. This CDR3 spans 18 amino acids. The CDR3 bases are TGTGCCAGTAGCGGTGGCCCGGTCCCCCGGGCGAACACCGGGGAGCTGTTTTTT. Translated, it gives CASSGGPVPRANTGELFF.

The chain employs TRBV19 and TRBJ2-3, with D perhaps matching TRBD2 (5 bases). The CDR3 sequence is 13 residues long. Germline loops: CDR1 LNHDA, CDR2 SQIVND (reference sequence). Trimming took 1 base from V and 4 from J, leaving 6 bases between them. Here the CDR3 reads CASSIARADTQYF. CDR3 DNA: TGTGCCAGTAGTATAGCGCGGGCAGATACGCAGTATTTT.

This sequence joins TRBV7-2 and TRBJ1-2; TRBD1 is a possible D gene (5 bases). Germline loops: CDR1 SGHTA, CDR2 FQGNSA. The V and J ends lost 3 bases and 4 bases respectively, with 12 bases between them. The CDR3 contains 14 residues. CDR3 sequence (DNA): TGTGCCAGCAGCTTTGACAGTACGTCCTATGGCTACACCTTC. This gives the protein CASSFDSTSYGYTF.

The rearrangement links TRBV7-2 to TRBJ1-2; 7 nucleotides align to TRBD1. V lost 5 bases to trimming and J lost 8 bases; unmatched junction nucleotides: 17. Germline values: CDR1 SGHTA, CDR2 FQGNSA. The CDR3 totals 16 residues. The CDR3 sequence: CASSPQLTGKGWGYTF. In DNA, the CDR3 is TGTGCCAGCAGCCCACAATTGACAGGGAAAGGGTGGGGCTACACCTTC.

The chain employs TRBV28 and TRBJ2-7; 7 bases align to TRBD1. Germline V lookup: CDR1 MDHEN, CDR2 SYDVKM. V was clipped by 7 bases and J by 5 bases; unmatched bases: 11. The CDR3 length is 14 residues. Here the CDR3 reads CASTHRTGLNEQYF. The CDR3 region has the DNA TGTGCCAGCACCCATCGGACAGGACTGAACGAGCAGTACTTC.

The V and J genes are TRBV30 and TRBJ2-1; D remains ambiguous. The CDR3 loop spans 12 amino acids. CDR1 is GTSNPN and CDR2 is SVGIG in the germline V gene (reference sequence). V lost 5 bases, J lost 9 bases, and 14 bases lay in between. This chain's CDR3 is CAWERLRPEQFF. The CDR3 DNA is TGTGCCTGGGAGCGACTGAGGCCTGAGCAGTTCTTC.

V usage is TRBV5-1 and J usage is TRBJ1-2; 7 bases are a match to TRBD1. Germline assignment: CDR1 SGHRS and CDR2 YFSETQ. CDR3 length equals 14 residues. J lost 6 bases, V lost 4 bases, and 9 bases had no gene match. The CDR3 protein is CASSGNTGVDGYTF. In nucleotides, the CDR3 is TGCGCCAGCAGCGGGAATACAGGGGTGGATGGCTACACCTTC.

The J gene is TRBJ2-7, the V gene TRBV10-3; 15 bases are a match to TRBD2. This CDR3 is built from 17 residues. With 4 bases clipped from V and 2 bases from J, the junction kept 6 bases outside the gene matches. CDR1 is ENHRY, CDR2 SYGVKD, per germline. The CDR3 is CAISGTSGRAVAYEQYF. The CDR3 DNA reads as TGTGCCATCAGTGGGACTAGCGGGAGGGCCGTGGCCTACGAGCAGTACTTC.

The J gene is TRBJ2-1, the V gene TRBV15; 11 nucleotides match TRBD1. The CDR3 runs 17 residues. Trimming cost V 1 base and J 7 bases; bases outside gene matches: 9. Germline V gives CDR1 LNHNV, CDR2 YYDKDF (reference sequence). The CDR3 reads CATSRVPFGQGANEQFF. In DNA, the CDR3 is TGTGCCACCAGCAGAGTTCCTTTTGGACAGGGGGCTAATGAGCAGTTCTTC.

The rearrangement links TRBV9 to TRBJ2-7, with 9 bases lining up with TRBD1. CDR1 and CDR2 from the germline V gene are SGDLS and YYNGEE. The CDR3 extends over 15 amino acids. Trimming cost V 1 base and J 3 bases; bases outside gene matches: 5. The CDR3 nucleotides read TGTGCCAGCAGCGTACTTGGGACAGGGAACTACGAGCAGTACTTC. Translating gives CASSVLGTGNYEQYF.

For this clone: The same CDR3 also results from other DNA sequences found in this sample. This chain connects TRBV28 to TRBJ1-1; no firm D call. V lost 3 bases and J 8 bases, leaving 16 bases between the germline ends. The CDR3 sequence is 14 residues long. The V gene's germline CDR1 is MDHEN and CDR2 SYDVKM. CDR3 loop: CASSFGRERTEAFF. As DNA, the CDR3 is TGTGCCAGCAGTTTCGGACGGGAGAGGACCGAAGCTTTCTTT.

The J gene is TRBJ2-1, the V gene TRBV18; 7 nucleotides agree with TRBD2. The V and J ends lost 0 bases and 3 bases, in that order; junction bases with no gene match: 5. There are 16 residues in the CDR3. Germline V lookup: CDR1 KGHSH, CDR2 LQKENI. In DNA, the CDR3 is TGTGCCAGCTCACCACCCAAGCGGGAAGGCTACAATGAGCAGTTCTTC. Encoded protein: CASSPPKREGYNEQFF.

This rearrangement joins TRBV19 to TRBJ1-2; D not certain. The germline V gene has CDR1 LNHDA and CDR2 SQIVND (reference sequence). This CDR3 contains 13 residues. V was clipped by 0 bases and J by 6 bases, with 8 bases between them. The CDR3 here is CASSIEYSHGYTF. Written as DNA, the CDR3 is TGTGCCAGTAGTATAGAGTACAGTCATGGCTACACCTTC.

As concerns this clone: Without the conserved terminal phenylalanine or tryptophan, this CDR3 likely stems from a read error. This chain joins TRBV28 and TRBJ1-5; tentative D call: TRBD1 (6 bases). V was shortened by 3 bases and J by 5 bases, with 14 bases between the two germline ends. Germline CDR1 reads MDHEN; CDR2 reads SYDVKM. The CDR3 length is 15 residues. CDR3 in DNA: TGTGCCAGCAGTTTTCACAGGGTAGGGGATCAGCCCCAGCATCTT. Translated, it gives CASSFHRVGDQPQHL.

The chain has TRBV5-6 and TRBJ2-5; the match to TRBD2 covers 8 bases. This CDR3 region has 16 residues. The J segment lost 5 bases and the V segment lost 5 bases, leaving 14 bases of the junction unmatched. The V gene's germline CDR1 is SGHDT and CDR2 YYEEEE. CDR3 residues: CASSSTQRESIETQYF. DNA for the CDR3: TGTGCCAGCAGTTCGACGCAGCGGGAGAGCATTGAGACCCAGTACTTC.